The present TCR beta chain was sequenced within a study of pediatric ulcerative colitis. The method was immunoSEQ multiplex PCR; TCRdb's version includes in-frame clones alone and lacks a portion of them. The sample consists of around 30,000 clones, around 80% of them appearing once. This clone was picked up a small number of times. Its specificity is unknown. Overall study results and limits: Substantially fewer templates came from two patients' blood samples. Repertoires came from total lymphocyte DNA, so rare subsets like regulatory T cells may be missed.

V lost 2 bases to trimming and J lost 6 bases, with 11 bases between them. Germline CDR1 is SGHTA and CDR2 is FQGNSA. This CDR3 has 15 residues. The chain joins TRBV7-2 to TRBJ1-6; the D gene is possibly TRBD1 (6 bases). The clonotype originates from a boy between 10 and 17 years old with severe ulcerative colitis. The sequencing sample was made of blood. The CDR3 here is CASSLRPGVNSPLHF. CDR3 in DNA: TGTGCCAGCAGCTTACGCCCAGGGGTTAATTCACCCCTCCACTTT.